Listed below are T cell receptor beta chains from one sample, sequenced in a study of blood T cell repertoires in COVID-19. Data came from immunoSEQ multiplex PCR; TCRdb stores just in-frame clones and leaves some out. Of 200,000 to 300,000 clones detected, 85% to 90% appear once; the ten largest clones hold approximately 5.3%. Sequenced material: peripheral blood. These receptors came from a woman aged 60-70 years with COVID-19, enrolled during active disease. CDR3s leave out the opening cysteine and the closing phenylalanine or tryptophan. D genes are given only for firm matches.

TRBV30 - AWSPILDGYT
TRBV25-1 TRBD1 ASSPTGGIRGYT
TRBV5-5 - ASSLWISGSEQF
TRBV30 TRBD1 ACPRDRRHQPQH
TRBV9 - ASSVAEISYGYT
TRBV27 - ASSSSGQPQH
TRBV15 - ATSAGRNQPQH
TRBV19 - ASSITDSRTDTQY
TRBV30 - AWSAGIENTEAF
TRBV28 - ASSLSGGIQPQH
TRBV19 TRBD1 ASSATGGTYEQY
TRBV4-3 - ASSQVQGTRYEQY
TRBV29-1 TRBD1 SVDRGLDTEAF
TRBV3-1/TRBV3-2 TRBD1 ASSQDHRGSNQPQH
TRBV19 - ASKATGKDNYGYT
TRBV5-1 - ASSLDSAYEQY
TRBV27 TRBD1 ASSRLGTGDEKLF
TRBV10-3 TRBD2 AISDFAGVGNEQF
TRBV6-5 - ASRLRDTGPYEQY
TRBV30 - AWRLNGDTEAF
TRBV7-6 - ASSPSPGTEAF
TRBV29-1 - SVEDPASYEQY
TRBV3-1/TRBV3-2 TRBD2 ASSQGAGGGADTQY
TRBV7-8 - ASSPRGLGDPRGGYT
TRBV3-1/TRBV3-2 - ASSQGQFSNQPQH
TRBV3-1/TRBV3-2 TRBD1 ASSQAGTGDEQF
TRBV10-3 - AITDSFSRGYT
TRBV19 TRBD2 ASSHWTSGSQGEQF
TRBV3-1/TRBV3-2 TRBD2 ASSQDRNSGIFRDTQY
TRBV18 - ASSLGQNSNQPQH
TRBV5-1 TRBD1 ASSATGGAFEKLF
TRBV5-4 - ASSINRGTEAF
TRBV5-1 TRBD2 ASSFTSGNRETQY
TRBV6-1 TRBD2 ASSEGGGGELF
TRBV28 - ASSLIGGGQSTDTQY